The 14 T cell receptor beta chains given below trace back to one sample, sequenced in a study of T-cell memory formation after mild COVID-19. Each CDR3 protein is one row after TCRdb ran MiXCR on the 5' RACE reads. The profile shows 470,000 or so distinct CDR3 sequences, around a sixth of them singletons. The source material was PBMCs or a T cell subset sorted from them (not recorded which). Receptor source: an adult woman who had mild COVID-19 (a few samples of this study predate the infection). Cell type and time point are not known.

This rearrangement joins TRBV10-3 to TRBJ2-1, with TRBD1 matching 9 bases. Germline V CDR1 and CDR2: ENHRY, SYGVKD. The CDR3 totals 14 residues. J gave up 10 bases and V 2 bases, and 6 bases lay outside the gene matches. The CDR3 reads CAISEDRGVIEQFF. In DNA, the CDR3 is TGTGCCATCAGTGAGGACAGGGGGGTTATAGAGCAGTTCTTC.

The sample holds a few counts of this clonotype. The chain carries TRBV29-1 and TRBJ1-1; D is possibly TRBD1 (6 bases). V shed 1 base and J shed 4 bases, with 10 bases lying between them. In germline, CDR1 is SQVTM, CDR2 ANQGSEA. The CDR3 totals 13 residues. The CDR3 loop reads CSVEGQVATEAFF. For the CDR3, the DNA is TGCAGCGTTGAAGGACAGGTCGCCACTGAAGCTTTCTTT.

The chain carries TRBV4-3 and TRBJ1-1; D not resolved. The CDR3 has 13 amino acids. Germline CDR1 is LGHNA and CDR2 is YSLEER. Trimming left V 0 bases short and J 7 bases short, with 9 bases between. CDR3 DNA sequence: TGCGCCAGCAGCCAAGAGACCGCGGATGAAGCTTTCTTT. Translation gives CASSQETADEAFF.

This clonotype was found a few times. This chain links TRBV20-1 with TRBJ2-7; 9 bases are a match to TRBD2. Trimming removed 4 bases from V and 2 bases from J; junction bases left unmatched: 0. Per the germline V gene, CDR1 is DFQATT and CDR2 is SNEGSKA (reference sequence). The CDR3 spans 12 residues. The CDR3 DNA reads as TGCAGTGCTACTAGCGGGACCTACGAGCAGTACTTC. Its protein is CSATSGTYEQYF.

This clonotype was seen a few times. This sequence joins TRBV27 and TRBJ2-1; 11 bases are a match to TRBD1. Per germline, CDR1 MNHEY and CDR2 SMNVEV (reference sequence). This CDR3 is built from 15 residues. J was trimmed by 14 bases and V by 2 bases; bases with no gene match: 11. The CDR3 loop is CASSLTIGQGAAEFF. CDR3 nucleotide sequence: TGTGCCAGCAGTTTAACGATTGGACAGGGGGCAGCGGAGTTCTTC.

The chain employs TRBV28 and TRBJ2-5, with 9 positions matching TRBD2. Trimming cost V 6 bases and J 4 bases; bases outside gene matches: 6. The CDR3 totals 14 residues. The germline CDR1 and CDR2 sequences are MDHEN and SYDVKM. CDR3 sequence (DNA): TGTGCCAGCAGCAAAAGCGGGGGGCTAGAGACCCAGTACTTC. This encodes CASSKSGGLETQYF.

This chain connects TRBV12-3 or TRBV12-4 to TRBJ2-1, with D maybe TRBD1 (6 bases). V was cut by 3 bases and J by 6 bases, with 12 bases left in between. The CDR3 is made up of 14 amino acids. The CDR3 nucleotides are TGTGCCAGCAGTTTCGGGACAAACTTCAATGAGCAGTTCTTC. Encoded protein: CASSFGTNFNEQFF.

This clonotype was seen only a few times. The chain couples TRBV10-3 to TRBJ2-7; perhaps TRBD1 as D (5 bases). Germline V gives CDR1 ENHRY, CDR2 SYGVKD. The length of the CDR3 is 16 residues. Trimming took 5 bases from V and 2 from J, leaving 19 bases between them. The DNA for the CDR3 is TGTGCCATCAGTTATCAGGGCCACCGGCCTGCCTACGAGCAGTACTTC. Its protein product is CAISYQGHRPAYEQYF.

The rearrangement links TRBV6-1 to TRBJ1-5; D ambiguous. Germline V CDR1 and CDR2: MNHNS, SASEGT. Trimming stripped 6 bases from V and 4 bases from J, with 10 bases between. This CDR3 is 13 amino acids long. The CDR3 coding sequence is TGTGCCAGCAGGCTAGAGTTGAATCAGCCCCAGCATTTT. This sequence encodes CASRLELNQPQHF.

V and J are TRBV7-9 and TRBJ2-7; 7 bases align to TRBD1. With V trimmed by 8 bases and J by 7 bases, 29 bases remained unmatched. The CDR3 runs to 19 residues. Germline CDR1 is SEHNR and CDR2 is FQNEAQ (reference sequence). This CDR3 is CASSRDSKSLWRLYDEQYF. The CDR3 coding sequence is TGTGCCAGCTCCCGGGACAGCAAGTCCCTATGGAGACTTTACGATGAGCAGTACTTC.

This clonotype was counted a few times. This chain connects TRBV7-3 to TRBJ1-1; D is perhaps TRBD1 (6 bases). Per germline, CDR1 SGHTA and CDR2 FQGTGA. V lost 5 bases, J lost 2 bases, and 15 bases lay in between. The CDR3 consists of 15 residues. The CDR3 sequence: CASSPWGGRNTEAFF. The CDR3 DNA sequence: TGTGCCAGCAGCCCCTGGGGGGGGCGAAACACTGAAGCTTTCTTT.

The chain joins TRBV15 to TRBJ2-4; no clear D. The CDR3 is 13 residues long. V gave up 0 bases and J gave up 10 bases, with 10 bases separating them. Germline V lookup: CDR1 LNHNV, CDR2 YYDKDF (reference sequence). The CDR3 reads CATSRDPIGIQYF. CDR3 coding DNA: TGTGCCACCAGCAGAGATCCCATAGGGATTCAGTACTTC.

This chain links TRBV12-3 or TRBV12-4 with TRBJ1-1; D remains unclear. The CDR3 runs to 13 residues. Between the trimmed V and J ends, which lost 8 bases and 1 base, there was a span of 11 bases. CDR3 protein: CASLDNRNTEAFF. CDR3 sequence (DNA): TGTGCCAGCTTAGATAACAGGAACACTGAAGCTTTCTTT.

V and J are TRBV5-6 and TRBJ2-7; 10 nucleotides agree with TRBD1. There are 14 residues in the CDR3. From germline, CDR1 is SGHDT and CDR2 YYEEEE. With 4 bases clipped from V and 6 bases from J, the junction kept 7 bases outside the gene matches. CDR3 sequence: CASSAGTGVTEQYF. In nucleotides, the CDR3 is TGTGCCAGCAGCGCCGGGACAGGGGTTACCGAGCAGTACTTC.